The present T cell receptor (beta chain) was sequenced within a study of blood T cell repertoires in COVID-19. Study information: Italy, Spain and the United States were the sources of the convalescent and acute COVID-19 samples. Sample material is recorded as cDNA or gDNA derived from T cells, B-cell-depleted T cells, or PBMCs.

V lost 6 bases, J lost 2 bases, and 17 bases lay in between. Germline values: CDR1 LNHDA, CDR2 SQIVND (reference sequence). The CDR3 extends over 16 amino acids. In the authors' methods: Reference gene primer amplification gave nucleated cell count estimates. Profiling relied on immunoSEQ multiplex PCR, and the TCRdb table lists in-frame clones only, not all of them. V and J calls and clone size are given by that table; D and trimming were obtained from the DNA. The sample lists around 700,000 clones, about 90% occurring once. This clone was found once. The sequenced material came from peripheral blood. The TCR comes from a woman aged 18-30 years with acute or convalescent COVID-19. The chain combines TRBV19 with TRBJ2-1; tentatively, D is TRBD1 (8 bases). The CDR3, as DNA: TGTGCCAGTAGGTTTGCCACAGGGGGGGCCTACAATGAGCAGTTCTTC. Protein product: CASRFATGGAYNEQFF. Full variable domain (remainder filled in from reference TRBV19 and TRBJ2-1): DGGITQSPKYLFRKEGQNVTLSCEQNLNHDAMYWYRQDPGQGLRLIYYSQIVNDFQKGDIAEGYSVSREKKESFPLTVTSAQKNPTAFYLCASRFATGGAYNEQFFGPGTRLTVL.